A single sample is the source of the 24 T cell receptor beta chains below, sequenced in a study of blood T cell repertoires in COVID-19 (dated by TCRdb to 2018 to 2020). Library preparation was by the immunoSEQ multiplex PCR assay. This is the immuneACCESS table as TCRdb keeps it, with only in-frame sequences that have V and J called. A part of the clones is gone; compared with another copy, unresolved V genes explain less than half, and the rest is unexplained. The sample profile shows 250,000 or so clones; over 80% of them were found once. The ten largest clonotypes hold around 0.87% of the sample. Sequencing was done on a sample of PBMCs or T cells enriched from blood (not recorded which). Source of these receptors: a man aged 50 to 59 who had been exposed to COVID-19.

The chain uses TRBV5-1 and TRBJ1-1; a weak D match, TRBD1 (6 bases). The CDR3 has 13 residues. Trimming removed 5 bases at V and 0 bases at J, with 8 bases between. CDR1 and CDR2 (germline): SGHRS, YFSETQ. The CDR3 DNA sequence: TGCGCCAGCAGTCGGGACATGAACACTGAAGCTTTCTTT. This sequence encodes CASSRDMNTEAFF.

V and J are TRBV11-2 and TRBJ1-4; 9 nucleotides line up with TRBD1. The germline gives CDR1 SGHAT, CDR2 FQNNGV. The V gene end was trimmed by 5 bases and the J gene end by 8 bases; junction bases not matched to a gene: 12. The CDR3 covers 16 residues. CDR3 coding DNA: TGTGCCAGCAGCCGGGGTGGGACAGGGTTGTTGGAAAAACTGTTTTTT. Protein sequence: CASSRGGTGLLEKLFF.

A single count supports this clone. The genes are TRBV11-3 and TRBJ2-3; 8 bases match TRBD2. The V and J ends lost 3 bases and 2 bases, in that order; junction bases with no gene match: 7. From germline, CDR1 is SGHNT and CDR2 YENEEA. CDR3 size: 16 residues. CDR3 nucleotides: TGTGCCAGCAGCTTCAGCGTCGGGAGGGCCACAGATACGCAGTATTTT. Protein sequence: CASSFSVGRATDTQYF.

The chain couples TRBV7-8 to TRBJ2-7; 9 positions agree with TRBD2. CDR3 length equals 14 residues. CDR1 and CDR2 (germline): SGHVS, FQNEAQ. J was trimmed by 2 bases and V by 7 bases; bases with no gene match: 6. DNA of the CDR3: TGTGCCAGCAACGCCGGGACTAGCACCTACGAGCAGTACGTC. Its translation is CASNAGTSTYEQYV.

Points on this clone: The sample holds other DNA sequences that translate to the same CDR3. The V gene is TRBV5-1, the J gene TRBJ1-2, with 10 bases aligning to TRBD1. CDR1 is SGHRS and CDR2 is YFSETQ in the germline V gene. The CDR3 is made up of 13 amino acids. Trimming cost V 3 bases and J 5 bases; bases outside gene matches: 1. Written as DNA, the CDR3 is TGCGCCAGCAGCTGGGGACAGGGGTATGGCTACACCTTC. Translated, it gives CASSWGQGYGYTF.

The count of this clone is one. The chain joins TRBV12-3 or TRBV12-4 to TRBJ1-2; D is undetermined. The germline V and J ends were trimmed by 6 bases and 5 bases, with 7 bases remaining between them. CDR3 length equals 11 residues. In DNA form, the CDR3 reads TGTGCCAGCAGCTATACGTATGGCTACACCTTC. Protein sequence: CASSYTYGYTF.

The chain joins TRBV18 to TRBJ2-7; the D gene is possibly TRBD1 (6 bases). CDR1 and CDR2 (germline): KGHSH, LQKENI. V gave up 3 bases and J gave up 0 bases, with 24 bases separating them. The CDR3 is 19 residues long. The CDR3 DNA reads TGTGCCAGCTCACCGGGGGCCGGCCAGTTTAATTCAAGCTCCTACGAGCAGTACGTC. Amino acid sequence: CASSPGAGQFNSSSYEQYV.

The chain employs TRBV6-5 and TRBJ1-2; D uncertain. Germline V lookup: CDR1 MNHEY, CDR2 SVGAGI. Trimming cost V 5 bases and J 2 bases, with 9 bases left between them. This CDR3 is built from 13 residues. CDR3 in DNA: TGTGCCAGCAGTCTCGGGGTAAACTATGGCTACACCTTC. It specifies CASSLGVNYGYTF.

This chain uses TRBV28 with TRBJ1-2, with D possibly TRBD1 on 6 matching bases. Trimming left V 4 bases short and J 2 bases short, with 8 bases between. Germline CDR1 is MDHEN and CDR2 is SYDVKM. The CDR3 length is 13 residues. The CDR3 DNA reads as TGTGCCAGCAGTTATCAGGGGAACTATGGCTACACCTTC. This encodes CASSYQGNYGYTF.

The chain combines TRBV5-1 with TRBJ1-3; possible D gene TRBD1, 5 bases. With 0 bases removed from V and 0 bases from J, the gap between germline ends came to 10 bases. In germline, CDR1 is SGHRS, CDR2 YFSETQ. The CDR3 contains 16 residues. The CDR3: CASSLGPTGSGNTIYF. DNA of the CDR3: TGCGCCAGCAGCTTGGGCCCTACAGGCTCTGGAAACACCATATATTTT.

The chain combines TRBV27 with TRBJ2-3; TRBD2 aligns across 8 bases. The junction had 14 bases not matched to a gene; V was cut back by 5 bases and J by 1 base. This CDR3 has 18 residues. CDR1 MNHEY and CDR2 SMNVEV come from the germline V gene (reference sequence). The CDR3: CASSPRGAGGAGTDTQYF. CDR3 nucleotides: TGTGCCAGCAGTCCTCGGGGGGCGGGAGGAGCAGGCACAGATACGCAGTATTTT.

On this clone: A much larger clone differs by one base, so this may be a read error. CDR3 nucleotide sequence: TGTGCCAGCAGTGCCGGGACAGGGGGCAATGAGCAGTTCTTC. Protein: CASSAGTGGNEQFF. The chain is built from TRBV2 and TRBJ2-1; 11 positions agree with TRBD1. Unmatched junction bases numbered 2, after V lost 4 bases and J lost 6 bases. Germline V gives CDR1 SNHLY, CDR2 FYNNEI. The CDR3 consists of 14 residues.

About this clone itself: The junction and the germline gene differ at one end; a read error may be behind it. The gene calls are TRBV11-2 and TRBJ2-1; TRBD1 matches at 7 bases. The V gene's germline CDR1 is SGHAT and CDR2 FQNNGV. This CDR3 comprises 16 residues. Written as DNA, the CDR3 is TGTGCCAGCAGCGCCGAAACCGGGACAGCCTACATTGAGCAGTTCTTC. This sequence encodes CASSAETGTAYIEQFF. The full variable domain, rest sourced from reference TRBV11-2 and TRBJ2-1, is EAGVAQSPRYKIIEKRQSVAFWCNPISGHATLYWYQQILGQGPKLLIQFQNNGVVDDSQLPKDRFSAERLKGVDSTLKIQPAKLEDSAVYLCASSAETGTAYIEQFFGPGTRLTVL.

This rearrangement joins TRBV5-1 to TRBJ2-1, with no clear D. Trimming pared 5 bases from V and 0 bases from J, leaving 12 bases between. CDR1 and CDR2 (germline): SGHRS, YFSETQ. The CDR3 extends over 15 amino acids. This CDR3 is CASSYSSSSYNEQFF. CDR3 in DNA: TGCGCCAGCAGTTATAGCTCTAGCTCCTACAATGAGCAGTTCTTC.

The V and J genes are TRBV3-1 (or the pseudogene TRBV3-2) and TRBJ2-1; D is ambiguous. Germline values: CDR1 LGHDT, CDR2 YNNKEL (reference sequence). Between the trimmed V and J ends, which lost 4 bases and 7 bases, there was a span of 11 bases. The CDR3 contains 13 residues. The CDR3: CASSLVLRNEQFF. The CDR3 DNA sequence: TGTGCCAGCAGCCTCGTCCTGAGGAATGAGCAGTTCTTC.

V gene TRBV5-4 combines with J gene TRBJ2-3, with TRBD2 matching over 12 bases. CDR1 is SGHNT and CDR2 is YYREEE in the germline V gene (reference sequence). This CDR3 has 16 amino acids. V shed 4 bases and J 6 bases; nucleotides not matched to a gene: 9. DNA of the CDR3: TGTGCCAGCAGCACCCCGACTAGCGGGGGTATTGATACGCAGTATTTT. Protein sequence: CASSTPTSGGIDTQYF.

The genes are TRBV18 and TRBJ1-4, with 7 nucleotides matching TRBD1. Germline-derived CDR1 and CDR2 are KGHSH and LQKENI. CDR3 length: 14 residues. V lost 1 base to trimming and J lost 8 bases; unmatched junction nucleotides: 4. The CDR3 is CASSPHTGDEKLFF. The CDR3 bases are TGTGCCAGCTCACCACATACAGGGGACGAAAAACTGTTTTTT.

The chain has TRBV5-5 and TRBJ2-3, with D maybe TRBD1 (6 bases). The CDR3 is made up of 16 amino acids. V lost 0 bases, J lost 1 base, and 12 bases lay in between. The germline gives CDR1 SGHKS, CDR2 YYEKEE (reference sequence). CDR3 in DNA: TGTGCCAGCAGCTTGGCCGGCGCAGGGGGCACAGATACGCAGTATTTT. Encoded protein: CASSLAGAGGTDTQYF.

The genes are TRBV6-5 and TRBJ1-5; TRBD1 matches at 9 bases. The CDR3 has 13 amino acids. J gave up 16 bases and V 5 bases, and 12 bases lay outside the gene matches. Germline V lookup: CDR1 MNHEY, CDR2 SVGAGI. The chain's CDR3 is CASSPTQGAPLHF. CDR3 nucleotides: TGTGCCAGCAGTCCGACACAGGGGGCGCCCCTTCATTTT.

CDR3 in DNA: TGCGCCAGCAGCTTGGTGGGGGAGGCTGGAAACACCATATATTTT. Its translation: CASSLVGEAGNTIYF. This chain joins TRBV5-1 and TRBJ1-3; maybe TRBD1 (5 bases). Germline assignment: CDR1 SGHRS and CDR2 YFSETQ. CDR3 length: 15 amino acids. Between the trimmed V and J ends, which lost 0 bases and 2 bases, there was a span of 9 bases.

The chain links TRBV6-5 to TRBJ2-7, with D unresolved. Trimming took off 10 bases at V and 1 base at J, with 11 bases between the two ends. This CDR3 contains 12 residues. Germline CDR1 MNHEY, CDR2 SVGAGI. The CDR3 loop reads CATIDASYEQYF. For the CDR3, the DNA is TGTGCCACTATAGATGCATCCTACGAGCAGTACTTC.

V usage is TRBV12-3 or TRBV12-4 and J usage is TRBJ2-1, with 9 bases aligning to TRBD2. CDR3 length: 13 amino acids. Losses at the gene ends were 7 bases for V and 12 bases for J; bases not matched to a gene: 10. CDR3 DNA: TGTGCCAGCAACCCGCGGGCTAGCGGGACGCAGTTCTTC. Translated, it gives CASNPRASGTQFF.

The CDR3 nucleotides read TGTGCCAGTATCAGGGACAGGGATAACTATGGCTACACCTTC. It is translated as CASIRDRDNYGYTF. The J gene is TRBJ1-2, the V gene TRBV19; 9 bases are a match to TRBD1. This CDR3 is 14 amino acids long. Germline values: CDR1 LNHDA, CDR2 SQIVND (reference sequence). The V and J ends lost 7 bases and 1 base, in that order; junction bases with no gene match: 4. The full variable domain, completed using reference TRBV19 and TRBJ1-2, is DGGITQSPKYLFRKEGQNVTLSCEQNLNHDAMYWYRQDPGQGLRLIYYSQIVNDFQKGDIAEGYSVSREKKESFPLTVTSAQKNPTAFYLCASIRDRDNYGYTFGSGTRLTVV.

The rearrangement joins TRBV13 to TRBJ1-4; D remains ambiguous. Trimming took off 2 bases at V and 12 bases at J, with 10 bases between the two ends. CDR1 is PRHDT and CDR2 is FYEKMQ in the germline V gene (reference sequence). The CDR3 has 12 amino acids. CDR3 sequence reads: CASSLSPSQLFF. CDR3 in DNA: TGTGCCAGCAGCTTATCCCCCAGTCAACTGTTTTTT.